Below, 20 T cell receptor beta chains from the same sample are listed, as sequenced in a study. Each CDR3 protein gets one entry after TCRdb re-called the 5' RACE reads with MiXCR. Of about 47,000 distinct CDR3 sequences detected, around 26% appear once; the ten largest clones hold around 1.9%. Sequenced material: naive CD4+ T cells sorted from blood. The subset was: naive CD4+ T cells, CD4+CD45RA+CD25-. Every receptor here comes from a female donor with breast cancer.

The V and J genes are TRBV20-1 and TRBJ2-1; D ambiguous. This CDR3 spans 14 amino acids. Per the germline V gene, CDR1 is DFQATT and CDR2 is SNEGSKA (reference sequence). V was clipped by 2 bases and J by 1 base, with 9 bases between them. CDR3 sequence reads: CSARQYRSYNEQFF. The CDR3 DNA reads TGCAGTGCTAGACAATATCGGTCCTACAATGAGCAGTTCTTC.

In this sample, this clonotype turned up many times. The chain joins TRBV10-3 to TRBJ2-1; 8 bases line up with TRBD1. The CDR3 contains 17 residues. V lost 3 bases, J lost 0 bases, and 7 bases stayed unmatched. The germline CDR1 and CDR2 sequences are ENHRY and SYGVKD. The DNA for the CDR3 is TGTGCCATCAGTGACCCTAAAGGACAGGGCTCCTACAATGAGCAGTTCTTC. The encoded protein is CAISDPKGQGSYNEQFF.

This rearrangement joins TRBV7-2 to TRBJ2-4; possibly TRBD2 for D (7 bases). V lost 3 bases to trimming and J lost 0 bases, with 12 bases between them. From germline, CDR1 is SGHTA and CDR2 FQGNSA. The CDR3 sequence is 16 residues long. The CDR3 DNA reads as TGTGCCAGCAGCTTGGGCGGGGGCCTAGCCAAAAACATTCAGTACTTC. Protein: CASSLGGGLAKNIQYF.

In this sample, this clonotype turned up many times. The genes are TRBV5-1 and TRBJ2-1; 10 nucleotides agree with TRBD2. J was trimmed by 5 bases and V by 4 bases; bases with no gene match: 6. Germline V gene sequence: CDR1 SGHRS, CDR2 YFSETQ. This CDR3 spans 15 amino acids. The CDR3 bases are TGCGCCAGCAGCCCCGGACTAGCGGAGAACAATGAGCAGTTCTTC. Protein: CASSPGLAENNEQFF.

The rearrangement uses TRBV9 and TRBJ2-2; 10 nucleotides line up with TRBD2. V was clipped by 0 bases and J by 7 bases; unmatched bases: 9. The CDR3 covers 17 residues. CDR1 SGDLS and CDR2 YYNGEE come from the germline V gene. CDR3 region: CASSVDPLAGVNGELFF. Here the CDR3 DNA reads TGTGCCAGCAGCGTAGACCCTCTAGCGGGAGTGAACGGGGAGCTGTTTTTT.

The chain has TRBV7-6 and TRBJ2-2; D gene uncertain. CDR3 length: 14 residues. Looked up from germline, CDR1 is SGHVS and CDR2 is FNYEAQ. Trimming shortened V by 0 bases and J by 3 bases, and 5 bases separated the two germline ends. CDR3: CASSLALDTGELFF. In DNA, the CDR3 is TGTGCCAGCAGCTTAGCGCTGGACACCGGGGAGCTGTTTTTT.

V and J are TRBV2 and TRBJ2-3, with D hard to call. V was trimmed by 6 bases and J by 6 bases, leaving 16 bases between them. Germline V gives CDR1 SNHLY, CDR2 FYNNEI. The CDR3 has 14 residues. CDR3 sequence (DNA): TGTGCCAGCAGGTCAAGTGGGGTTAGGGATACGCAGTATTTT. Its protein product is CASRSSGVRDTQYF.

For this clonotype: A clone one base away is much larger, so this may be a read error. This chain connects TRBV29-1 to TRBJ2-7; D not resolved. This CDR3 is 12 amino acids long. V was pared by 7 bases and J by 3 bases, with 13 bases between. Germline V gives CDR1 SQVTM, CDR2 ANQGSEA. CDR3 in DNA: TGCAGCGCTCACGAATCTAGCTACGAGCAGTACTTC. Translating it yields CSAHESSYEQYF.

Notes on this clonotype: An end of the junction does not agree with germline; a read error may underlie this. CDR3 loop: CASSQGYDRGLGKLFF. Written as DNA, the CDR3 is TGTGCCAGCAGCCAAGGATACGACAGGGGTTTAGGAAAACTGTTTTTT. The rearrangement uses TRBV4-1 and TRBJ1-4, with 8 bases aligning to TRBD1. Germline CDR1 MGHRA, CDR2 YSYEKL. This CDR3 has 16 residues.

The chain couples TRBV7-8 to TRBJ2-1; weak D call: TRBD2 (5 bases). The CDR3 is 16 amino acids. The ends were cut back, 3 bases at V and 6 bases at J, with 18 bases in the middle. The germline V gene has CDR1 SGHVS and CDR2 FQNEAQ. CDR3 residues: CASSFSRIPSGNEQFF. In DNA, the CDR3 is TGTGCCAGCAGCTTCTCAAGGATCCCGAGCGGCAATGAGCAGTTCTTC.

In regard to this clonotype: A much larger clone lies a single base off, so this may be a read error. The chain employs TRBV12-3 or TRBV12-4 and TRBJ2-3, with unresolved D. The CDR3 spans 14 residues. This CDR3 is CAARKVASTDTQYF. The CDR3 DNA reads TGTGCAGCTAGAAAGGTAGCTAGCACAGATACGCAGTATTTT.

This clonotype was detected only a few times. The CDR3 sequence is CASSLGGGGELFF. DNA of the CDR3: TGTGCCAGCAGCTTAGGCGGCGGCGGGGAGCTGTTTTTT. The chain couples TRBV7-6 to TRBJ2-2; D is uncertain. The germline CDR1 and CDR2 sequences are SGHVS and FNYEAQ. Trimming left V 1 base short and J 7 bases short, with 7 bases between. The CDR3 totals 13 residues.

The sample holds a few counts of this clonotype. This chain connects TRBV29-1 to TRBJ2-5; D perhaps matches TRBD1 (6 bases). The CDR3 length is 12 residues. CDR1 is SQVTM, CDR2 ANQGSEA, per germline. V lost 3 bases and J 2 bases, leaving 7 bases between the germline ends. The CDR3 DNA is TGCAGCGTTGAGAGGGGGCAAGAGACCCAGTACTTC. Its translation: CSVERGQETQYF.

This clonotype was detected ten times or more. The gene calls are TRBV25-1 and TRBJ2-5, with 9 nucleotides matching TRBD1. The J segment lost 6 bases and the V segment lost 3 bases, leaving 5 bases of the junction unmatched. This CDR3 has 14 residues. Germline V gives CDR1 MGHDK, CDR2 SYGVNS. The CDR3 DNA is TGTGCCAGCAGTGATACAGGGGGCGTGAAGACCCAGTACTTC. Its protein product is CASSDTGGVKTQYF.

The chain employs TRBV5-5 and TRBJ2-2, with a possible D match to TRBD1 (6 bases). Germline V gene data show CDR1 as SGHKS and CDR2 as YYEKEE (reference sequence). The CDR3 totals 14 residues. V lost 8 bases to trimming and J lost 7 bases, with 18 bases between them. CDR3 DNA: TGTGCCAGTTCCTACTTAGACAGGAGCGGGGAGCTGTTTTTT. This codes for CASSYLDRSGELFF.

The V call is TRBV6-1, the J call TRBJ2-3, with D possibly being TRBD1 or TRBD2 (5 bases each). Per germline, CDR1 MNHNS and CDR2 SASEGT. CDR3 length: 14 residues. Trimming removed 4 bases from V and 2 bases from J, with 10 bases in between. The CDR3 sequence is CASSGGDYTDTQYF. CDR3 sequence (DNA): TGTGCCAGCAGTGGAGGGGATTACACAGATACGCAGTATTTT.

V and J are TRBV9 and TRBJ1-2; D unclear. Per the germline V gene, CDR1 is SGDLS and CDR2 is YYNGEE. Trimming pared 2 bases from V and 5 bases from J, leaving 16 bases between. CDR3 length: 15 amino acids. CDR3 sequence: CASSVSALRDYGYTF. The CDR3 DNA sequence: TGTGCCAGCAGCGTTTCGGCTCTTAGGGATTATGGCTACACCTTC. Based on the CDR3 plus reference TRBV9 and TRBJ1-2, the full variable domain is DSGVTQTPKHLITATGQRVTLRCSPRSGDLSVYWYQQSLDQGLQFLIQYYNGEERAKGNILERFSAQQFPDLHSELNLSSLELGDSALYFCASSVSALRDYGYTFGSGTRLTVV.

This clonotype was recorded many times. DNA of the CDR3: TGTGCCAGCAGCGCACTATCACTAGCGGGGGGGCGCAGAGAGACCCAGTACTTC. Translating gives CASSALSLAGGRRETQYF. The chain recombines TRBV6-1 with TRBJ2-5, with 13 bases matching TRBD2. Trimming at V came to 6 bases and at J to 4 bases, leaving 14 bases not matched to a gene. The CDR3 length is 18 residues. Germline V gene lookup returns CDR1 MNHNS and CDR2 SASEGT.

In the case of this clonotype: A much larger clone differs from this one at a single base, so this may be a read error. The chain uses TRBV29-1 and TRBJ2-1; D is possibly TRBD2 (6 bases). This CDR3 is 13 amino acids long. The V end lost 8 bases, the J end lost 9 bases, and 20 bases lay between the germline ends. Germline V gene lookup returns CDR1 SQVTM and CDR2 ANQGSEA. CDR3 amino acids: CSTSRDPAGEQFF. CDR3 coding DNA: TGCAGCACCTCCAGGGATCCAGCGGGTGAGCAGTTCTTC.

The chain recombines TRBV15 with TRBJ2-7; D is unresolved. Between the trimmed V and J ends, which lost 0 bases and 1 base, there was a span of 7 bases. Germline V gene lookup returns CDR1 LNHNV and CDR2 YYDKDF (reference sequence). CDR3 length: 14 residues. The CDR3 sequence: CATSRDPQSYEQYF. In DNA, the CDR3 is TGTGCCACCAGCAGAGATCCCCAGTCCTACGAGCAGTACTTC.